The subject of this entry is one T cell receptor (beta chain). Antigen unknown. Germline CDR1 and CDR2: SGHTA and FQGTGA. The CDR3 is 13 amino acids. The ends were cut back, 2 bases at V and 7 bases at J, with 8 bases in the middle. Version v3.0 of the immunoSEQ assay ran at survey level. Assay used: immunoSEQ multiplex PCR; TCRdb lists only in-frame clones, some missing. The table records over 25,000 clones, 70% to 90% of them present only once. The data stem from a study of long-term antiretroviral therapy in people with HIV. Findings of the study overall: Collection of the blood, which took place between about 2003 and 2017, possibly occurred under older ART regimens. At every time point, clones expanded before ART dominated the repertoire. Diversity measured after ART increased yet remained under transplant donor controls.

The receptor comes from a young man with HIV. V and J are TRBV7-3 and TRBJ2-2; TRBD2 is a possible D gene (6 bases). Sequenced here: unsorted PBMCs, sampled 1.1 years after starting antiretroviral therapy. CDR3 region: CASSLGTDGELFF. The DNA for the CDR3 is TGTGCCAGCAGCTTAGGGACTGACGGGGAGCTGTTTTTT.